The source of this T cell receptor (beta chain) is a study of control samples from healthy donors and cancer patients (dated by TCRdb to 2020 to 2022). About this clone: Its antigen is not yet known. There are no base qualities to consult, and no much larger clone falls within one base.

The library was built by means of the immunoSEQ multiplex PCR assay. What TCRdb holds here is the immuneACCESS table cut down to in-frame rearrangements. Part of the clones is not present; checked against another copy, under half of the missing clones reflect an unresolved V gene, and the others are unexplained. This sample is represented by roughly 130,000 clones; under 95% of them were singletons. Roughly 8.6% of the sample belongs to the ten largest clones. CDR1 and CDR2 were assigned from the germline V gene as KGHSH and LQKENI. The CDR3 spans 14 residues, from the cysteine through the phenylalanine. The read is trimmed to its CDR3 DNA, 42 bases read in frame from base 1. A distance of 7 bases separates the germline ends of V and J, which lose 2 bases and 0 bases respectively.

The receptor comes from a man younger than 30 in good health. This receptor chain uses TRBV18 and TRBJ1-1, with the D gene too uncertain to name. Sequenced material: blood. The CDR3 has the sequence CASSPRRVNTEAFF. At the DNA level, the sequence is TGTGCCAGCTCACCAAGACGTGTGAACACTGAAGCTTTCTTT.